The 17 T cell receptor beta chains in this list originate from one sample, sequenced in a study of T cells in narcolepsy. Only in-frame clones appear in the TCRdb table, and some are missing; sequencing was by immunoSEQ multiplex PCR. The sample gives around 30,000 clones, more than 65% of which show up once; 2.3% is in the top ten. The source material was memory (CD45RA-) CD4+ T cells from blood. These receptors originate from a human donor in good health.

The chain couples TRBV6-6 to TRBJ2-7, with a weak D call TRBD1 (6 bases). V gave up 0 bases and J gave up 2 bases, with 8 bases separating them. This CDR3 comprises 14 residues. Germline-derived CDR1 and CDR2 are MNHNY and SVGAGI (reference sequence). The CDR3 DNA follows: TGTGCCAGCAGTTACTCAGGGGGAACCTACGAGCAGTACTTC. This gives the protein CASSYSGGTYEQYF.

A few counts support this clone. The J gene is TRBJ2-3, the V gene TRBV19; no firm D call. V shed 10 bases and J shed 3 bases, with 17 bases lying between them. The CDR3 covers 14 residues. Germline V lookup: CDR1 LNHDA, CDR2 SQIVND (reference sequence). The CDR3 here is CATTKALWTDTQYF. The CDR3 bases are TGTGCCACCACCAAAGCATTGTGGACAGATACGCAGTATTTT. Together with reference TRBV19 and TRBJ2-3, the CDR3 gives the full variable domain: DGGITQSPKYLFRKEGQNVTLSCEQNLNHDAMYWYRQDPGQGLRLIYYSQIVNDFQKGDIAEGYSVSREKKESFPLTVTSAQKNPTAFYLCATTKALWTDTQYFGPGTRLTVL.

The genes are TRBV10-1 and TRBJ2-5, with D possibly TRBD2 on 6 matching bases. Germline-derived CDR1 and CDR2 are WNHNN and SYGVQD (reference sequence). Between the trimmed V and J ends, which lost 0 bases and 1 base, there was a span of 12 bases. This CDR3 comprises 16 residues. CDR3 region: CASSESGAGSQETQYF. CDR3 coding DNA: TGCGCCAGCAGTGAGTCCGGGGCGGGGTCCCAAGAGACCCAGTACTTC.

The chain uses TRBV5-6 and TRBJ2-7, with 10 nucleotides matching TRBD1. The junction had 9 bases not matched to a gene; V was cut back by 0 bases and J by 6 bases. The CDR3 spans 16 residues. Germline CDR1 and CDR2: SGHDT and YYEEEE. DNA for the CDR3: TGTGCCAGCAGCTTGGGTGCGGGACAGGGGTTTCGCGAGCAGTACTTC. Protein: CASSLGAGQGFREQYF.

Here the CDR3 reads CASRTSGVEAFF. The CDR3 DNA reads TGTGCCAGCAGGACCTCAGGGGTAGAGGCTTTCTTT. The genes are TRBV5-6 and TRBJ1-1, with D tentatively TRBD1 (6 bases). The germline CDR1 and CDR2 sequences are SGHDT and YYEEEE. V lost 5 bases to trimming and J lost 11 bases, with 16 bases between them. The CDR3 length is 12 residues.

This chain uses TRBV7-2 with TRBJ1-1; possibly TRBD1 for D (5 bases). Germline CDR1 is SGHTA and CDR2 is FQGNSA. Deletions cut 2 bases from V and 0 bases from J, with 10 bases between. The CDR3 runs to 15 residues. In DNA, the CDR3 is TGTGCCAGCAGCTTATGGGGGGGGATGAACACTGAAGCTTTCTTT. Encoded protein: CASSLWGGMNTEAFF.

Remarks on this clone: Because it lacks the conserved phenylalanine or tryptophan at the end, this CDR3 is likely a read error. The V gene is TRBV6-1, the J gene TRBJ1-5; tentative D call: TRBD1 (5 bases). V was trimmed by 1 base and J by 7 bases, leaving 11 bases between them. Germline CDR1 is MNHNS and CDR2 is SASEGT. This CDR3 comprises 14 residues. The CDR3, as DNA: TGTGCCAGCAGTGAAGGACAGCGAGGACAGCCCCAGCATCTT. This translates into CASSEGQRGQPQHL.

This rearrangement joins TRBV9 to TRBJ2-5; no reliable D call. The germline CDR1 and CDR2 sequences are SGDLS and YYNGEE. The CDR3 runs 14 residues. V lost 0 bases and J 1 base, leaving 7 bases between the germline ends. In nucleotides, the CDR3 is TGTGCCAGCAGCGTAGCGGCCTTCCAAGAGACCCAGTACTTC. It codes for CASSVAAFQETQYF.

Turning to this clone: An end of the junction does not agree with germline; a read error may underlie this. The sample carries other DNA sequences with the same CDR3. The chain carries TRBV6-1 and TRBJ1-5, with D possibly matching TRBD1 (5 bases). Germline lookup yields CDR1 MNHNS and CDR2 SASEGT. CDR3 length equals 15 residues. The CDR3 spells CASRISRDSNQPQHF. The CDR3 DNA reads TGCGCCAGCAGAATTTCCAGGGATAGCAATCAGCCCCAGCATTTT.

The chain employs TRBV2 and TRBJ1-1; 7 bases fit TRBD1. The ends lost 4 bases at V and 8 bases at J; junction bases unmatched: 13. CDR1 SNHLY and CDR2 FYNNEI come from the germline V gene. The CDR3 is made up of 15 amino acids. CDR3 loop: CASSGETGFYSEAFF. The CDR3 nucleotides are TGTGCCAGCAGTGGGGAGACAGGGTTTTATTCGGAAGCTTTCTTT.

This clone has only a few counts. V is TRBV6-1 and J is TRBJ1-2; D remains ambiguous. CDR1 MNHNS and CDR2 SASEGT come from the germline V gene. The CDR3 has 14 residues. V lost 9 bases to trimming and J lost 7 bases, with 21 bases between them. CDR3 bases: TGTGCCAGTATAGGGAGAGCCGCTTTGCCTGGCTACACCTTC. It specifies CASIGRAALPGYTF.

This rearrangement joins TRBV18 to TRBJ1-6; the D is unclear. Germline V gene lookup returns CDR1 KGHSH and CDR2 LQKENI. There are 15 residues in the CDR3. V gave up 6 bases and J gave up 6 bases, with 15 bases separating them. CDR3 sequence reads: CASSPDQLLNSPLHF. DNA of the CDR3: TGTGCCAGCTCTCCTGACCAGCTCCTTAATTCACCCCTCCACTTT.

This chain links TRBV7-8 with TRBJ1-6; weak D call: TRBD1 (5 bases). V gave up 5 bases and J gave up 7 bases, with 12 bases separating them. Looked up from germline, CDR1 is SGHVS and CDR2 is FQNEAQ. The CDR3 extends over 14 amino acids. CDR3 sequence: CASSLQGGNSPLHF. The CDR3 nucleotides are TGTGCCAGCAGCCTCCAGGGTGGAAATTCACCCCTCCACTTT.

CDR3 sequence: CASSANTEAFF. The CDR3 coding sequence is TGTGCCAGCAGCGCGAACACTGAAGCTTTCTTT. The gene calls are TRBV6-6 and TRBJ1-1; D is ambiguous. Germline V lookup: CDR1 MNHNY, CDR2 SVGAGI (reference sequence). The CDR3 contains 11 residues. Trimming shortened V by 6 bases and J by 1 base, and 3 bases separated the two germline ends.

The chain is built from TRBV6-5 and TRBJ2-5, with D hard to call. The J call may be faulty, since TRBJ2-7 better matches the DNA end. The CDR3 extends over 15 amino acids. The V gene's germline CDR1 is MNHEY and CDR2 SVGAGI. The DNA for the CDR3 is TGTGCCAGCAGCCCTCAATTACAGATTACCTACGAGCAGTACTTC. Protein product: CASSPQLQITYEQYF.

The chain couples TRBV30 to TRBJ2-3; D might be TRBD1 (6 bases). The CDR3 spans 15 residues. V lost 5 bases and J 1 base, leaving 16 bases between the germline ends. The germline V gene has CDR1 GTSNPN and CDR2 SVGIG (reference sequence). CDR3 in DNA: TGTGCCTGGGCCGATCGACAGGCCCGCACAGATACGCAGTATTTT. As protein: CAWADRQARTDTQYF.

The count of this clone is one. This rearrangement joins TRBV7-8 to TRBJ2-1; tentatively, D is TRBD1 (6 bases). The CDR3 consists of 15 residues. The V end lost 1 base, the J end lost 8 bases, and 15 bases lay between the germline ends. In germline, CDR1 is SGHVS, CDR2 FQNEAQ. The CDR3 sequence: CASSLEQGVIDEQFF. CDR3 bases: TGTGCCAGCAGCTTAGAACAGGGAGTCATCGATGAGCAGTTCTTC.